The rows below give T cell receptor beta chains drawn from one sample of a study of Ad26.COV2.S vaccination and SARS-CoV-2 variants. The protocol was immunoSEQ multiplex PCR, while the TCRdb copy is restricted to in-frame clones and leaves out a portion. This sample has approximately 300,000 clones; around 85% occur once, and the top ten carry about 2.1%. Sequenced here: peripheral blood, sampled in a trial of Ad26.COV2.S vaccine versus placebo. The source of these receptors is a person aged 18-60 years who received the Ad26.COV2.S COVID-19 vaccine or a placebo. CDR3s include the opening cysteine and the closing phenylalanine or tryptophan. A D gene is named only where the DNA matches it firmly. The size entry is marked missing in some rows and otherwise reads once, few, many or a size class.

cdr3_aa	cdr3_nt	v_call	j_call	clone_size	d_call	cdr3_length
CASSVSTQADTQYF	TGTGCCAGCAGTGTCAGTACGCAAGCAGATACGCAGTATTTT	TRBV2	TRBJ2-3	.	.	14
CASSGVGGELFF	TGTGCCAGTTCAGGGGTCGGCGGGGAGCTGTTTTTT	TRBV6-5	TRBJ2-2	.	.	12
CASQDPQETQYF	TGTGCGTCTCAGGATCCCCAAGAGACCCAGTACTTC	TRBV6-5	TRBJ2-5	.	.	12
CASSLIQGALTGELFF	TGTGCCAGCAGTTTAATACAGGGGGCGCTAACCGGGGAGCTGTTTTTT	TRBV6-5	TRBJ2-2	.	TRBD1	16
CASSFPGAPLHF	TGTGCCAGCAGCTTCCCAGGGGCACCCCTCCACTTT	TRBV7-2	TRBJ1-6	.	.	12
CASSLGHRVSGNTIYF	TGTGCCAGCAGCTTGGGACACCGCGTCTCTGGAAACACCATATATTTT	TRBV5-5	TRBJ1-3	.	.	16
CASSYSGNRALHF	TGTGCCAGCAGTTACTCCGGAAATAGGGCCCTCCACTTT	TRBV6-6	TRBJ1-6	.	.	13
CASRFIQGNTGELFF	TGTGCCAGCAGGTTCATACAGGGGAACACCGGGGAGCTGTTTTTT	TRBV11-2	TRBJ2-2	.	.	15
CASSQVSRDTEAFF	TGTGCCAGCAGCCAAGTTTCCAGGGACACTGAAGCTTTCTTT	TRBV3-1/TRBV3-2	TRBJ1-1	.	.	14
CAISGGTGEGGYTF	TGTGCCATCAGTGGCGGGACAGGGGAAGGTGGCTACACCTTC	TRBV10-3	TRBJ1-2	few	TRBD1	14
CASSSGDIVPYEQYF	TGTGCCAGCAGCTCAGGGGACATAGTCCCCTACGAGCAGTACTTC	TRBV7-9	TRBJ2-7	.	.	15
CASLSRGRGNQPQHF	TGTGCCAGCCTATCTCGAGGCAGAGGCAATCAGCCCCAGCATTTT	TRBV28	TRBJ1-5	once	.	15
CASSPRTGANTEAFF	TGTGCCAGCAGCCCCCGGACCGGGGCGAACACTGAAGCTTTCTTT	TRBV5-4	TRBJ1-1	.	.	15
CASSPDQGQFYEQYF	TGTGCCAGCTCACCCGATCAGGGACAGTTTTACGAGCAGTACTTC	TRBV18	TRBJ2-7	.	TRBD1	15
CASSLASTYGYTF	TGTGCCAGCAGTTTAGCATCCACCTATGGCTACACCTTC	TRBV28	TRBJ1-2	.	.	13
CASTKGDTNEKLFF	TGTGCCAGCACGAAGGGGGACACTAATGAAAAACTGTTTTTT	TRBV6-5	TRBJ1-4	.	.	14
CASSFQGKQAFF	TGTGCCAGCAGCTTCCAGGGGAAGCAAGCTTTCTTT	TRBV11-3	TRBJ1-1	.	.	12
CASGGGLAGGPRTDTQYF	TGTGCTTCCGGTGGTGGTCTAGCGGGGGGGCCCCGCACAGATACGCAGTATTTT	TRBV7-9	TRBJ2-3	.	TRBD2	18
CASTAWDSHGEKLFF	TGTGCCAGCACCGCTTGGGACAGCCACGGAGAAAAACTGTTTTTT	TRBV6-5	TRBJ1-4	.	TRBD1	15
CASSIDPGLSYEQCF	TGTGCCAGTAGTATAGATCCTGGATTGTCCTACGAGCAGTGCTTC	TRBV19	TRBJ2-7	.	.	15
CASSAPPPGAEETQYF	TGTGCCAGCAGCGCCCCCCCTCCAGGGGCTGAAGAGACCCAGTACTTC	TRBV7-9	TRBJ2-5	.	.	16
CASSRPANRGLDGNTEAFF	TGTGCCAGCAGCCGCCCTGCCAACAGGGGGCTCGACGGGAACACTGAAGCTTTCTTT	TRBV7-7	TRBJ1-1	.	TRBD1	19
CASAGTANSPLHF	TGTGCCAGCGCCGGGACAGCGAATTCACCCCTCCACTTT	TRBV12-3/TRBV12-4	TRBJ1-6	.	TRBD1	13
CASSFTGIGVYEQYF	TGTGCCAGCAGTTTTACCGGGATAGGGGTTTACGAGCAGTACTTC	TRBV28	TRBJ2-7	.	.	15
CASNPDPYGGELFF	TGTGCCAGCAACCCCGATCCCTATGGGGGGGAGCTGTTTTTT	TRBV2	TRBJ2-2	.	.	14
CASSATPSSGNTIYF	TGTGCCAGCAGCGCCACTCCCAGCTCTGGAAACACCATATATTTT	TRBV6-5	TRBJ1-3	.	.	15
CASSLGKLSDGYTF	TGTGCCAGCAGCTTAGGAAAACTAAGCGATGGCTACACCTTC	TRBV7-9	TRBJ1-2	.	.	14
CASSDALVGGELFF	TGTGCCAGCTCCGATGCACTAGTGGGCGGGGAGCTGTTTTTT	TRBV27	TRBJ2-2	many	.	14
CASSLEGWDNTEAFF	TGCGCCAGCAGCTTGGAGGGGTGGGATAACACTGAAGCTTTCTTT	TRBV5-1	TRBJ1-1	.	.	15
CASSLDGNKNTEAFF	TGTGCCAGCAGCTTAGACGGAAATAAAAACACTGAAGCTTTCTTT	TRBV7-3	TRBJ1-1	.	.	15
CASSPNAQGPKHF	TGTGCCAGCAGCCCCAATGCCCAGGGGCCCAAGCATTTT	TRBV7-9	TRBJ1-5	.	.	13
CASSLRGTKGQYF	TGTGCCAGCAGCTTAAGGGGGACGAAGGGGCAGTACTTC	TRBV5-4	TRBJ2-7	once	.	13
CASSPSGDGYTF	TGTGCCAGCTCACCATCAGGGGATGGCTACACCTTC	TRBV18	TRBJ1-2	.	.	12
CASGRDRGAGANVLTF	TGTGCCAGCGGGCGGGACAGGGGTGCTGGGGCCAACGTCCTGACTTTC	TRBV2	TRBJ2-6	few	TRBD1	16
CASSSSSGAHNEQFF	TGTGCCAGCAGCTCGTCTAGCGGGGCGCACAATGAGCAGTTCTTC	TRBV7-3	TRBJ2-1	.	TRBD2	15
CASSVQGSTGELFF	TGCGCCAGCAGTGTACAGGGATCCACCGGGGAGCTGTTTTTT	TRBV10-2	TRBJ2-2	few	.	14
CASRRRETEAFF	TGTGCCAGTAGACGCCGGGAAACTGAAGCTTTCTTT	TRBV19	TRBJ1-1	once	.	12
CASSGQILNTEAFF	TGTGCCAGCAGCGGACAGATCCTGAACACTGAAGCTTTCTTT	TRBV7-2	TRBJ1-1	.	.	14
CASRSGTGGPETQYF	TGTGCCAGCAGGTCCGGGACAGGGGGACCAGAGACCCAGTACTTC	TRBV7-7	TRBJ2-5	.	TRBD1	15
CASSEGTAYEQYF	TGTGCCAGCAGCGAGGGGACAGCCTACGAGCAGTACTTC	TRBV12-3/TRBV12-4	TRBJ2-7	.	TRBD1	13
CASSHWGSDFYEQYF	TGTGCCAGCAGCCACTGGGGCAGCGACTTCTACGAGCAGTACTTC	TRBV3-1/TRBV3-2	TRBJ2-7	.	.	15
CASSKGLDSNQPQHF	TGTGCCAGCAGCAAAGGATTGGACAGCAATCAGCCCCAGCATTTT	TRBV21-1	TRBJ1-5	.	.	15
CASSPFPMDGKAFF	TGCGCCAGCAGCCCTTTTCCTATGGACGGGAAAGCTTTCTTT	TRBV4-1	TRBJ1-1	few	.	14
CASSRAGSGNTEAFF	TGTGCCAGCAGCCGCGCGGGTTCAGGGAACACTGAAGCTTTCTTT	TRBV11-2	TRBJ1-1	.	.	15
CATSMREGTEAFF	TGTGCCACCAGCATGAGGGAAGGCACTGAAGCTTTCTTT	TRBV24-1	TRBJ1-1	.	.	13
CASSLVTTEEETQYF	TGTGCCAGCAGCTTGGTGACGACAGAGGAAGAGACCCAGTACTTC	TRBV7-6	TRBJ2-5	.	.	15
CASSQGETSPIYF	TGTGCCAGCAGCCAAGGGGAAACGTCCCCCATATATTTT	TRBV3-1/TRBV3-2	TRBJ1-3	.	.	13
CASSARILNNEQFF	TGCGCCAGCAGTGCCCGGATCCTGAACAATGAGCAGTTCTTC	TRBV10-1	TRBJ2-1	.	.	14
CASSQEQGIPQHF	TGCGCCAGCAGCCAAGAACAGGGAATACCCCAGCATTTT	TRBV4-1	TRBJ1-5	.	.	13
CASSSLQGPHEQYF	TGTGCCAGCAGTTCTCTGCAGGGCCCCCACGAGCAGTACTTC	TRBV27	TRBJ2-7	.	.	14
CSVGTEASQYF	TGCAGCGTCGGGACAGAAGCCTCCCAGTACTTC	TRBV29-1	TRBJ2-5	few	TRBD1	11
CASSENTPDQPQHF	TGTGCCAGCAGTGAAAATACCCCGGATCAGCCCCAGCATTTT	TRBV2	TRBJ1-5	.	.	14
CASSYFGGSGANVLTF	TGTGCCAGCAGTTACTTTGGGGGTTCTGGGGCCAACGTCCTGACTTTC	TRBV6-5	TRBJ2-6	.	.	16